The present T cell receptor beta chain was sequenced within a study of T cells in localized non-small cell lung cancer (dated by TCRdb to 2020 to 2021). For the study in its entirety: T cell repertoires of approximately 250 early-stage NSCLC patients were analyzed, with tumors being compared against uninvolved tumor-adjacent lungs. All 250 or so NSCLC patients in the cohort were treatment-naive and had localized lung tumors that were resected. The mean age of the NSCLC patients was around 67 years, with 120 to 150 men and 85 to 110 women.

At diagnosis, peripheral blood, uninvolved tumor-adjacent lung and tumor were collected and were preserved as a mix of fresh-frozen and FFPE material. Taken from cysteine to phenylalanine, the CDR3 has 14 residues. Only the CDR3 DNA stays, 42 bases, in frame from base 1. The CDR1 and CDR2 encoded by the germline V gene (reference sequence) are LNHDA and SQIVND. At the junction V is shortened by 6 bases and J by 6 bases, with 15 bases in between. TCR beta CDR3 regions were sequenced from DNA using the immunoSEQ Assay. On the authors' methods: To compute T cell density, TCR beta template counts were normalized to usable DNA, which was estimated by amplifying housekeeping genes. The preseqR package was used to estimate richness by extrapolating to 400,000 templates for PBMC samples and to 120,000 templates for tissue samples. Clonality was taken to be one minus Pielou's evenness. Tissue-enriched TCRs were identified through differential abundance testing performed on productive amino-acid clonotypes, with a minimum total count of 5 and an alpha of 0.1. Repertoire overlap between compartments was quantified with the Jaccard Index and Morisita Overlap Index. GLIPH grouped TCR beta CDR3s together with public tetramer-defined viral CDR3s, and a viral motif had to include at least three viral sequences and also show V-gene enrichment. TCRdb re-hosts the immuneACCESS table, in-frame sequences only. Its copies lack some clones; in the studies checked, an unresolved V gene accounts for under half of them, and the cause for the rest is not known. Clone size and the V and J calls come from that table; the DNA yielded D and trimming. Within this sample are under 3,000 clones, with less than 45% of them counted one time only. 12% of the sample is held by the ten biggest clonotypes.

The table lists this clone with a few counts. The specificity of this receptor is unknown. One base away there is no much larger clone; base qualities are not given. General study outcomes and caveats: Uninvolved tumor-adjacent lung showed the highest T cell clonality, higher than tumor, which suggests more focused antigenic responses in the adjacent lung. Longer overall survival was associated with higher blood T cell density, whereas shorter survival was associated with higher adjacent-lung clonality. Because the study design was exploratory, TCR variables were selected using unadjusted p-values without false-discovery rate correction. A median of around 62 of the top 100 tumor clones turned up in the paired uninvolved adjacent lung, and under 30 of those clones also ranked among the top 100 of that same adjacent lung. Because multi-region sequencing of the tumors was not done, intratumor heterogeneity could not be ruled out.

The chain is made from TRBV19 and TRBJ1-5; a weak D assignment points to TRBD1 (5 bases agree). This material consisted of lung tumor tissue, taken before any cancer treatment. The TCR was taken from a male donor aged 60 or over with stage I squamous cell lung carcinoma. The CDR3 is CASRGRPESQPQHF. At the DNA level, the sequence is TGTGCCAGTAGGGGACGGCCGGAGAGTCAGCCCCAGCATTTT.